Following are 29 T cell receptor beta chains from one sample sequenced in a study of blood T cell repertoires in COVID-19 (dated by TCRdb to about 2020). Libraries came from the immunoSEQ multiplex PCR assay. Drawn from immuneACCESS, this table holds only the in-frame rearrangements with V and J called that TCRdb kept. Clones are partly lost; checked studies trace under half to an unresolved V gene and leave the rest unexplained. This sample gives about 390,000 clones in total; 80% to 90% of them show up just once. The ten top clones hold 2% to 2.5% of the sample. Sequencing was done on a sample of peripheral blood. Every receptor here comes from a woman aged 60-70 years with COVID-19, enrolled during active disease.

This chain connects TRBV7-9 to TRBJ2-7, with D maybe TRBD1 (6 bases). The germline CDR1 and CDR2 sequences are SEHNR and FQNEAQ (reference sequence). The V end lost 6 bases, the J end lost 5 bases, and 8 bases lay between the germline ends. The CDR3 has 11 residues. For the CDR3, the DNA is TGTGCCAGCAGTTCAGGGGACGAGCAGTACTTC. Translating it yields CASSSGDEQYF.

The CDR3 DNA reads TGTGCCAGCAGCGGGACAAAATCCTACGAGCAGTACTTC. This gives the protein CASSGTKSYEQYF. The chain employs TRBV3-1 (or the pseudogene TRBV3-2) and TRBJ2-7; TRBD1 is a possible D gene (6 bases). The CDR3 covers 13 residues. Trimming stripped 5 bases from V and 1 base from J, with 9 bases between. Germline CDR1 is LGHDT and CDR2 is YNNKEL (reference sequence).

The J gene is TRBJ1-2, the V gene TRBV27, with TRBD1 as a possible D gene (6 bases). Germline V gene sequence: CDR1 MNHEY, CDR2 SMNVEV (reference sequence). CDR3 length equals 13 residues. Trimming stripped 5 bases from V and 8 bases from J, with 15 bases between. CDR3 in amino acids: CASSPPGDRGYTF. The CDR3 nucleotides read TGTGCCAGCAGTCCACCAGGGGATCGCGGCTACACCTTC.

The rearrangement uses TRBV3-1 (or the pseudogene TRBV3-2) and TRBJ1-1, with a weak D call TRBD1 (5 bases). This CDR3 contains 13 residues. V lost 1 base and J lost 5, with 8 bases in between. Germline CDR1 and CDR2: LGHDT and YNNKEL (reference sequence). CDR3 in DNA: TGTGCCAGCAGCCAAGGGAGGGGTACTGAAGCTTTCTTT. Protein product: CASSQGRGTEAFF.

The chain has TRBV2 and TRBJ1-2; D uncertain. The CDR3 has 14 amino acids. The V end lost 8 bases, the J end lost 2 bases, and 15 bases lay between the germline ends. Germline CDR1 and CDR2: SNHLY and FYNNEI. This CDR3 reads CASLRALRNYGYTF. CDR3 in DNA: TGTGCCAGCCTACGAGCATTACGAAACTATGGCTACACCTTC.

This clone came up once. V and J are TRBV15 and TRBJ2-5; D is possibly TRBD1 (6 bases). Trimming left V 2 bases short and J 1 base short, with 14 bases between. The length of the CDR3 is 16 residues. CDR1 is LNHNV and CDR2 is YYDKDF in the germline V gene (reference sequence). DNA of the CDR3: TGTGCCACCAGCAGAAACGAACAGGGTCCCCAAGAGACCCAGTACTTC. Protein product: CATSRNEQGPQETQYF.

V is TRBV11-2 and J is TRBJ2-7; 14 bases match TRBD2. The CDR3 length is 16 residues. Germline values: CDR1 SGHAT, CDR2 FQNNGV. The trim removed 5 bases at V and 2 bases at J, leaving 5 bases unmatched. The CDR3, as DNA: TGTGCCAGCAGCCGGACTAGCGGGGGGACACCCTACGAGCAGTACTTC. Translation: CASSRTSGGTPYEQYF. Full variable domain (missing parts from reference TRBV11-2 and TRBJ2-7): EAGVAQSPRYKIIEKRQSVAFWCNPISGHATLYWYQQILGQGPKLLIQFQNNGVVDDSQLPKDRFSAERLKGVDSTLKIQPAKLEDSAVYLCASSRTSGGTPYEQYFGPGTRLTVT.

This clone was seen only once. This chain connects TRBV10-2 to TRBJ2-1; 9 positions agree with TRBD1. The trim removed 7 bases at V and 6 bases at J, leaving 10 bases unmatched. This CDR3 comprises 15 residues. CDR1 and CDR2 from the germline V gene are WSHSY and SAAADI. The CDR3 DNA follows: TGCGCCAGCACCCCGGGGACAGGGAGGAGCAATGAGCAGTTCTTC. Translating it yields CASTPGTGRSNEQFF.

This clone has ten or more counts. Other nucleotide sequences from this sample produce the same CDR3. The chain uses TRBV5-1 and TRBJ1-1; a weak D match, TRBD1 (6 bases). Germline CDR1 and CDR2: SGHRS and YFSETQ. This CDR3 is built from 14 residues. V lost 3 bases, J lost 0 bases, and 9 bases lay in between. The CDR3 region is CASSSTGMNTEAFF. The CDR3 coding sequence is TGCGCCAGCAGCTCTACAGGGATGAACACTGAAGCTTTCTTT.

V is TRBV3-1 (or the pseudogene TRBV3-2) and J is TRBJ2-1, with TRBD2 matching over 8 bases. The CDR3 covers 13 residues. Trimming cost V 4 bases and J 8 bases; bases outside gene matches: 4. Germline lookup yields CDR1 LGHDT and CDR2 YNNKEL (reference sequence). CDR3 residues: CASSLGGVDEQFF. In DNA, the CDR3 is TGTGCCAGCAGCCTCGGGGGGGTGGATGAGCAGTTCTTC.

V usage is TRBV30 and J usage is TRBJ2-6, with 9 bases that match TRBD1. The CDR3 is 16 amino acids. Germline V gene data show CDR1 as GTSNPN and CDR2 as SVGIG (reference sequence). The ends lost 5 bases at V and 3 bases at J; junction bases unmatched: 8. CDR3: CAWAGTGLGGANVLTF. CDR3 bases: TGTGCCTGGGCCGGGACAGGGTTAGGTGGGGCCAACGTCCTGACTTTC.

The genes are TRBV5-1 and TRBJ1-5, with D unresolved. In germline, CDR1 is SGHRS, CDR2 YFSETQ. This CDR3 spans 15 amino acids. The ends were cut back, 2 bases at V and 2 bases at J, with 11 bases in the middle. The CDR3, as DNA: TGCGCCAGCAGCTTAGACGGGGTTGGCAATCAGCCCCAGCATTTT. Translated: CASSLDGVGNQPQHF.

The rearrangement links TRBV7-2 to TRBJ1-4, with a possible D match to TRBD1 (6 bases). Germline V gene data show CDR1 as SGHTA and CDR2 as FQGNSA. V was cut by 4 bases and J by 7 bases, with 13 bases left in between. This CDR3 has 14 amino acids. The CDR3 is CASSSTGTSEKLFF. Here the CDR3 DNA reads TGTGCCAGCAGCTCCACAGGGACCAGTGAAAAACTGTTTTTT.

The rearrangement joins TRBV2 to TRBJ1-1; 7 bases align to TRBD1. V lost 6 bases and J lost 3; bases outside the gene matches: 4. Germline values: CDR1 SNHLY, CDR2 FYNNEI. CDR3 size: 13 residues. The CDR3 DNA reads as TGTGCCAGCAGAGTACAGGGGTACACTGAAGCTTTCTTT. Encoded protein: CASRVQGYTEAFF.

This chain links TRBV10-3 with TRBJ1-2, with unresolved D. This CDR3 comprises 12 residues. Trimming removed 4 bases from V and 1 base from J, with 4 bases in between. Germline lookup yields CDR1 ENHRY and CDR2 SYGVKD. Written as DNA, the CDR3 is TGTGCCATCAGTGGGCTTAACTATGGCTACACCTTC. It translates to CAISGLNYGYTF.

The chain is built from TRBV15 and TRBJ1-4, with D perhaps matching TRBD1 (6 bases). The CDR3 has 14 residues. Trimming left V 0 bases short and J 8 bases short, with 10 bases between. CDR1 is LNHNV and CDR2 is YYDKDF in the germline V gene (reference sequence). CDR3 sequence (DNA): TGTGCCACCAGCAGAGAGGGGGCGGCGGAAAAACTGTTTTTT. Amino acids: CATSREGAAEKLFF.

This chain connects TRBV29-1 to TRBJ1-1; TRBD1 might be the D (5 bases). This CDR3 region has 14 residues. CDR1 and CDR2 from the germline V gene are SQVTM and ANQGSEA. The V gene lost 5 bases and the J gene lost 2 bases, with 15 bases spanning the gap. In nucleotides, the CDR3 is TGCAGCGTTAAGGGACTTAGTGGAAACACTGAAGCTTTCTTT. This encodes CSVKGLSGNTEAFF.

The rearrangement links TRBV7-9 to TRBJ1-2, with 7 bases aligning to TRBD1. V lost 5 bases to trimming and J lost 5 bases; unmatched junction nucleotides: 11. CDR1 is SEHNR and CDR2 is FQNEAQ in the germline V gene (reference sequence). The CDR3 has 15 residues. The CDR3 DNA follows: TGTGCCAGCAGCCCCCCAGGGGGTATGCAATATGGCTACACCTTC. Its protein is CASSPPGGMQYGYTF.

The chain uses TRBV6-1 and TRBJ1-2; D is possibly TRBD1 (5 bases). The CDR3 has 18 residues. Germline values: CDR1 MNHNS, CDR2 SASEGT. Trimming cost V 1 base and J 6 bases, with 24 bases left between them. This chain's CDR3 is CASSEGTILAGGSHGYTF. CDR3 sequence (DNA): TGTGCCAGCAGTGAAGGGACTATCTTGGCGGGGGGAAGCCATGGCTACACCTTC.

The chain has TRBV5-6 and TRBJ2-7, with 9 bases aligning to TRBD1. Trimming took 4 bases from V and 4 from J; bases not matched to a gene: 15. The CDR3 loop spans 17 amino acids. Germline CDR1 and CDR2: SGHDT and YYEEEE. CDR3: CASSPTYGTGRSYEQYF. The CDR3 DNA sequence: TGTGCCAGCAGCCCAACGTACGGGACAGGGCGCTCATACGAGCAGTACTTC.

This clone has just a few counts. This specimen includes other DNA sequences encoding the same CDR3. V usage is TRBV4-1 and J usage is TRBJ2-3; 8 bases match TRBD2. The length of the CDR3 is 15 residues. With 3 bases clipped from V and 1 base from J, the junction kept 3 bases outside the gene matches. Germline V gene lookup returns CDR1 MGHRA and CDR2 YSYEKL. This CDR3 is CASSQVLAGTDTQYF. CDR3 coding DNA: TGCGCCAGCAGCCAGGTACTAGCGGGCACAGATACGCAGTATTTT.

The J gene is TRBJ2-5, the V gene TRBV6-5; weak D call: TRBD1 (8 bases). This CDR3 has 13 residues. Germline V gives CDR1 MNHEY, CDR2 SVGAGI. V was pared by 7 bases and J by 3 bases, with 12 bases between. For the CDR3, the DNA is TGTGCCAGCAACAGGGGGAGGGAAGAGACCCAGTACTTC. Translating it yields CASNRGREETQYF.

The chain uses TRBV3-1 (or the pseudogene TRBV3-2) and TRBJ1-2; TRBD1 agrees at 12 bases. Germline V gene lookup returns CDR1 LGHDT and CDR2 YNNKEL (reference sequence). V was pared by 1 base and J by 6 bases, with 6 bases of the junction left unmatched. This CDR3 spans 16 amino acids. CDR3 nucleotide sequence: TGTGCCAGCAGCCAAGGGTGGGACAGGGGGCAGAATGGCTACACCTTC. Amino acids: CASSQGWDRGQNGYTF.

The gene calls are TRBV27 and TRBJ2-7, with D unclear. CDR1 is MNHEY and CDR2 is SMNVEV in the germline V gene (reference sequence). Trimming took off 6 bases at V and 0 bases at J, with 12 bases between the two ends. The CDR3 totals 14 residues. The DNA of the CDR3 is TGTGCCAGCAGCCCCTTGGGCTACTCCTACGAGCAGTACTTC. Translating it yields CASSPLGYSYEQYF.

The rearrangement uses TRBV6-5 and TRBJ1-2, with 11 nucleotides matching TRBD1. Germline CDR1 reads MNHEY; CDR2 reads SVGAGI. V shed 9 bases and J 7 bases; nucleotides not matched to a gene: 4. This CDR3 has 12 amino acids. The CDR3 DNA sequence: TGTGCCAGTGGACAGGGGGCAGGTGGCTACACCTTC. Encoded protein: CASGQGAGGYTF.

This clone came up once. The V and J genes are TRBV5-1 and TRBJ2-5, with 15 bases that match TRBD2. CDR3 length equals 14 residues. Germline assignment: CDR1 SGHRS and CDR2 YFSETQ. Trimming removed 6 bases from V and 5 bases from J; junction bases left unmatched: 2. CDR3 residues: CASTGTSGGETQYF. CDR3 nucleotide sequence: TGCGCCAGCACCGGGACTAGCGGGGGGGAGACCCAGTACTTC.

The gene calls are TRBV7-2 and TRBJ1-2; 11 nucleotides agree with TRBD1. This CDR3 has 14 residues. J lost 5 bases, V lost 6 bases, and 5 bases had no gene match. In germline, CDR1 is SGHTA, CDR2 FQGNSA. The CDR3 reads CASRKGQGDYGYTF. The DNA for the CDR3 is TGTGCCAGCAGAAAGGGACAGGGGGATTATGGCTACACCTTC.

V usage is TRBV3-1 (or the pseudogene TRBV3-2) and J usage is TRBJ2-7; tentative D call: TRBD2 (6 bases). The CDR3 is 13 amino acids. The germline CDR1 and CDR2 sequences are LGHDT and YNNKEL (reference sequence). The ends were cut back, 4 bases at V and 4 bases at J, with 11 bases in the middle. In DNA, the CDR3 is TGTGCCAGCAGCCTGGAGGGCCGGTACGAGCAGTACTTC. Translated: CASSLEGRYEQYF.

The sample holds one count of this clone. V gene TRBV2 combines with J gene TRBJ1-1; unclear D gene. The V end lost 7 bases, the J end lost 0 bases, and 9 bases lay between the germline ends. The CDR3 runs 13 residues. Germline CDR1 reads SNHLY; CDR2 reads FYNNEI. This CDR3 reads CASTADLNTEAFF. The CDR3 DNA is TGTGCCAGCACGGCAGACTTGAACACTGAAGCTTTCTTT.